Listed below are T cell receptor beta chains from one sample, sequenced in a study of blood T cell repertoires in COVID-19. Method: immunoSEQ multiplex PCR; TCRdb's copy keeps in-frame clones and lacks some. The table records some 80,000 clones, under 90% of them present only once. The sample consisted of peripheral blood. The receptors derive from a human donor in a cohort sampled during active COVID-19. The CDR3 runs from the conserved cysteine through the conserved F or W. The order of the fields is D gene, J gene, V gene, clone size, CDR3 DNA, CDR3 protein. The D gene is left open where the match is weak. Clone size is not always given. Where it is, it says once, few, many or a class for expanded clones.

d_call: .
j_call: TRBJ1-6
v_call: TRBV18
clone_size: few
cdr3_nt: TGTGCCAGCTCACCACGAGGAGGCACTAATTCACCCCTCCACTTT
cdr3_aa: CASSPRGGTNSPLHF

d_call: TRBD1
j_call: TRBJ2-5
v_call: TRBV5-8
clone_size: .
cdr3_nt: TGTGCCAGCAGGACCGACAGGGTATGGGAGACCCAGTACTTC
cdr3_aa: CASRTDRVWETQYF

d_call: .
j_call: TRBJ2-5
v_call: TRBV15
clone_size: .
cdr3_nt: TGTGCCACCAAAGGGAGGCCGGGACTAGAGACCCAGTACTTC
cdr3_aa: CATKGRPGLETQYF

d_call: .
j_call: TRBJ2-2
v_call: TRBV7-9
clone_size: .
cdr3_nt: TGTGCCAGCAGTCTTACCGGGGAGCTGTTTTTT
cdr3_aa: CASSLTGELFF

d_call: .
j_call: TRBJ2-5
v_call: TRBV18
clone_size: .
cdr3_nt: TGTGCCAGCTCACCATCGGGTTTCTCAGAGACCCAGTACTTC
cdr3_aa: CASSPSGFSETQYF

d_call: TRBD1
j_call: TRBJ2-7
v_call: TRBV4-1
clone_size: .
cdr3_nt: TGCGCCAGCAGCCACGGACAGGGGACCTACGAGCAGTACTTC
cdr3_aa: CASSHGQGTYEQYF

d_call: .
j_call: TRBJ1-2
v_call: TRBV5-4
clone_size: .
cdr3_nt: TGTGCCAGCAGCGTGAAGGGGCAGGGGAACTATGGCTACACCTTC
cdr3_aa: CASSVKGQGNYGYTF

d_call: .
j_call: TRBJ1-1
v_call: TRBV18
clone_size: .
cdr3_nt: TGTGCCAGCTCACCACGGGCCGTGGGGCGGCTCGTGAACACTGAAGCTTTCTTT
cdr3_aa: CASSPRAVGRLVNTEAFF

d_call: .
j_call: TRBJ2-2
v_call: TRBV5-1
clone_size: once
cdr3_nt: TGCGCCAGCAGCGTCGATGGGGGGTCGGCCGGGGAGCTGTTTTTT
cdr3_aa: CASSVDGGSAGELFF

d_call: .
j_call: TRBJ2-3
v_call: TRBV7-2
clone_size: .
cdr3_nt: TGTGCCAGCAGCTACCGAGCGGGCGGCACAGATACGCAGTATTTT
cdr3_aa: CASSYRAGGTDTQYF

d_call: TRBD1
j_call: TRBJ1-1
v_call: TRBV11-2
clone_size: .
cdr3_nt: TGTGCCAGCAGCCTCCGACCGGGACAGACGAACACTGAAGCTTTCTTT
cdr3_aa: CASSLRPGQTNTEAFF

d_call: TRBD2
j_call: TRBJ2-3
v_call: TRBV6-1
clone_size: .
cdr3_nt: TGTGCCAGCAGTGAAGCGCTTCGGACTAGCGGGATCACAGATACGCAGTATTTT
cdr3_aa: CASSEALRTSGITDTQYF

d_call: TRBD2
j_call: TRBJ2-4
v_call: TRBV7-2
clone_size: .
cdr3_nt: TGTGCCAGCAGCTTTAGCGGGGTTTTAGCCAAAAACATTCAGTACTTC
cdr3_aa: CASSFSGVLAKNIQYF

d_call: .
j_call: TRBJ2-7
v_call: TRBV6-6
clone_size: .
cdr3_nt: TGTGCCAGCAGTCCCTCGGTCGGGCAGTACTTC
cdr3_aa: CASSPSVGQYF

d_call: .
j_call: TRBJ2-7
v_call: TRBV12-3/TRBV12-4
clone_size: .
cdr3_nt: TGTGCCAGCAGGTCAGGGGTGGCCTACGAGCAGTACTTC
cdr3_aa: CASRSGVAYEQYF

d_call: TRBD2
j_call: TRBJ2-5
v_call: TRBV19
clone_size: few
cdr3_nt: TGTGCCAGTAGTATCGGACTAGCGGGACTAACCCAAGAGACCCAGTACTTC
cdr3_aa: CASSIGLAGLTQETQYF

d_call: .
j_call: TRBJ2-1
v_call: TRBV7-8
clone_size: .
cdr3_nt: TGTGCCAGCAGCTTAAGGGGGGGTAGGAATGAGCAGTTCTTC
cdr3_aa: CASSLRGGRNEQFF

d_call: .
j_call: TRBJ2-7
v_call: TRBV5-6
clone_size: .
cdr3_nt: TGTGCCAGCAGCTTGGTTGGGCACACTAGGACCTACGAGCAGTACTTC
cdr3_aa: CASSLVGHTRTYEQYF

d_call: TRBD1
j_call: TRBJ1-1
v_call: TRBV18
clone_size: .
cdr3_nt: TGTGCCAGCTCACCGGGACAGGGATCCCCACGGGCTTTCTTT
cdr3_aa: CASSPGQGSPRAFF

d_call: TRBD1
j_call: TRBJ1-2
v_call: TRBV3-1/TRBV3-2
clone_size: few
cdr3_nt: TGTGCCAGCAGCCGACAAACAGGGGTTAACTATGGCTACACCTTC
cdr3_aa: CASSRQTGVNYGYTF

d_call: TRBD1
j_call: TRBJ1-4
v_call: TRBV5-1
clone_size: .
cdr3_nt: TGCGCCAGCAGCAAGGGACAGCAGAATGAAAAACTGTTTTTT
cdr3_aa: CASSKGQQNEKLFF

d_call: .
j_call: TRBJ1-2
v_call: TRBV21-1
clone_size: .
cdr3_nt: TGTGCCAGCAGCGCTACAGGGAGGGATGGCTACACCTTC
cdr3_aa: CASSATGRDGYTF

d_call: .
j_call: TRBJ1-3
v_call: TRBV13
clone_size: .
cdr3_nt: TGTGCCAGCAGCGGGACAACGAACACCATATATTTT
cdr3_aa: CASSGTTNTIYF

d_call: TRBD1
j_call: TRBJ1-2
v_call: TRBV5-1
clone_size: .
cdr3_nt: TGCGCCAGCAGCTATCAGGGGGCGGAAAACTATGGCTACACCTTC
cdr3_aa: CASSYQGAENYGYTF

d_call: TRBD2
j_call: TRBJ2-5
v_call: TRBV5-8
clone_size: .
cdr3_nt: TGTGCCAGCAGCTGGCCCCGGGGGGGCTTGTACCAAGAGACCCAGTACTTC
cdr3_aa: CASSWPRGGLYQETQYF

d_call: .
j_call: TRBJ1-3
v_call: TRBV2
clone_size: .
cdr3_nt: TGTGCCCGCCGACAAGCTTCGTCTGGAAACACCATATATTTT
cdr3_aa: CARRQASSGNTIYF

d_call: .
j_call: TRBJ2-7
v_call: TRBV7-2
clone_size: .
cdr3_nt: TGTGCCAGCAGCCAAGTTCAGAGGTACGAGCAGTACTTC
cdr3_aa: CASSQVQRYEQYF

d_call: .
j_call: TRBJ2-1
v_call: TRBV7-9
clone_size: .
cdr3_nt: TGTGCCAGCAGCTTGGGGACTTCCTCGGGGGAGCAGTTCTTC
cdr3_aa: CASSLGTSSGEQFF

d_call: TRBD2
j_call: TRBJ2-7
v_call: TRBV5-6
clone_size: .
cdr3_nt: TGTGCCAGCGGGAGTAGGATCCGGGAGGGCCCGAGGTCCTACGAGCAGTACTTC
cdr3_aa: CASGSRIREGPRSYEQYF

d_call: .
j_call: TRBJ2-7
v_call: TRBV12-3/TRBV12-4
clone_size: medium-sized
cdr3_nt: TGTGCCAGCAGTTTAGGGACAGTCTACGAGCAGTACTTC
cdr3_aa: CASSLGTVYEQYF

d_call: .
j_call: TRBJ1-1
v_call: TRBV3-1/TRBV3-2
clone_size: .
cdr3_nt: TGTGCCAGCAGCCAAGTTGGGGGGGGTGCTTTCTTT
cdr3_aa: CASSQVGGGAFF

d_call: TRBD1
j_call: TRBJ1-1
v_call: TRBV5-4
clone_size: .
cdr3_nt: TGTGCCAGCAGCCTCGGACAGGGGGGAGCTTTCTTT
cdr3_aa: CASSLGQGGAFF

d_call: TRBD2
j_call: TRBJ2-7
v_call: TRBV7-2
clone_size: .
cdr3_nt: TGTGCCAGCAGCTTAGTCCTAGCGGGGGGTCATACCTACGAGCAGTACTTC
cdr3_aa: CASSLVLAGGHTYEQYF

d_call: TRBD1
j_call: TRBJ1-5
v_call: TRBV19
clone_size: once
cdr3_nt: TGTGCCAGTAGTATGAAAGGACAGGCTTCTCAGCCCCAGCATTTT
cdr3_aa: CASSMKGQASQPQHF

d_call: .
j_call: TRBJ2-3
v_call: TRBV6-1
clone_size: .
cdr3_nt: TGTGCCAGCAGTGAAGGAAGACTCGAGGAGAGTCGGGATACGCAGTATTTT
cdr3_aa: CASSEGRLEESRDTQYF

d_call: .
j_call: TRBJ2-3
v_call: TRBV12-3/TRBV12-4
clone_size: .
cdr3_nt: TGTGCCAGCAGTCGCTCGGCAGATACGCAGTATTTT
cdr3_aa: CASSRSADTQYF

d_call: TRBD1
j_call: TRBJ2-2
v_call: TRBV11-2
clone_size: once
cdr3_nt: TGTGCCAGCAGCTTAGATGTTTCGACAGGGAGTGATCGGGAGCTGTTTTTT
cdr3_aa: CASSLDVSTGSDRELFF

d_call: TRBD2
j_call: TRBJ2-1
v_call: TRBV9
clone_size: .
cdr3_nt: TGTGCCAGCAGCGTAGTGGGCCAGCGGGATGTTGAGCAGTTCTTC
cdr3_aa: CASSVVGQRDVEQFF

d_call: .
j_call: TRBJ2-7
v_call: TRBV27
clone_size: .
cdr3_nt: TGTGCCAGCAGTTTAACACAATCCTACGAGCAGTACTTC
cdr3_aa: CASSLTQSYEQYF

d_call: TRBD1
j_call: TRBJ2-7
v_call: TRBV2
clone_size: .
cdr3_nt: TGTGCCAGCAGCGCCGACAGGGCCGAGCAGTACTTC
cdr3_aa: CASSADRAEQYF

d_call: .
j_call: TRBJ1-2
v_call: TRBV10-3
clone_size: .
cdr3_nt: TGTGCCATCAGTCTCGGACCGGGAGCCTATGGCTACACCTTC
cdr3_aa: CAISLGPGAYGYTF

d_call: TRBD2
j_call: TRBJ2-1
v_call: TRBV27
clone_size: .
cdr3_nt: TGTGCCAGCAGTTTTAGACTCGACCGATTTGGACTAGCAGCCTACAATGAGCAGTTCTTC
cdr3_aa: CASSFRLDRFGLAAYNEQFF

d_call: TRBD1
j_call: TRBJ1-4
v_call: TRBV27
clone_size: .
cdr3_nt: TGTGCCAGCAGCCCCCGCCCGAGGGGGCTGGAAAAACTGTTTTTT
cdr3_aa: CASSPRPRGLEKLFF